This is a list of T cell receptor beta chains from one sample in a study of shared clonotypes between healthy human individuals. Assay: immunoSEQ multiplex PCR; the TCRdb copy retains only in-frame clones and omits some. This sample has fewer than 850,000 clones, with 95% to 97% found just once. Sequenced: naive CD8+ T cells sorted from blood. These receptor sequences come from a man aged 30-40 years in good health. Each CDR3 is given with its conserved first and last residue. The D gene is left open where the match is weak. Where a row states a size, it is once, few, many or the class of an expanded clone; other rows omit it.

D: NA
J: TRBJ1-1
size: NA
length: 13
V: TRBV5-6
DNA: TGTGCCAGCAGCTTGGGGATGGAGGCTGAAGCTTTCTTT
CDR3: CASSLGMEAEAFF

D: TRBD1
J: TRBJ2-7
size: NA
length: 15
V: TRBV14
DNA: TGTGCCAGCAGCCATCCGGGACAGGGCTACTACGAGCAGTACTTC
CDR3: CASSHPGQGYYEQYF

D: TRBD2
J: TRBJ2-1
size: NA
length: 15
V: TRBV10-2
DNA: TGCGCCAGCAGTTTACTAGCGGGAGGGCAGGATGAGCAGTTCTTC
CDR3: CASSLLAGGQDEQFF

D: TRBD2
J: TRBJ2-2
size: NA
length: 16
V: TRBV7-2
DNA: TGTGCCAGCAGCTTCACTAGCGGGAGATCGGCCGGGGAGCTGTTTTTT
CDR3: CASSFTSGRSAGELFF

D: TRBD1
J: TRBJ1-2
size: NA
length: 15
V: TRBV27
DNA: TGTGCCAGCAGTTACGAGACAGGGGGTTACTATGGCTACACCTTC
CDR3: CASSYETGGYYGYTF

D: NA
J: TRBJ2-7
size: NA
length: 17
V: TRBV7-9
DNA: TGTGCCAGCAGCTTGACAGGGGCAAGCGGGACCGGCTACGAGCAGTACTTC
CDR3: CASSLTGASGTGYEQYF

D: NA
J: TRBJ2-5
size: once
length: 15
V: TRBV5-4
DNA: TGTGCCAGCAGCCCCTCAACAGGGAAAGGAGAGACCCAGTACTTC
CDR3: CASSPSTGKGETQYF

D: NA
J: TRBJ2-5
size: NA
length: 13
V: TRBV7-6
DNA: TGTGCCAGCAGCTTAGCACTAGCAGAGACCCAGTACTTC
CDR3: CASSLALAETQYF

D: NA
J: TRBJ2-7
size: NA
length: 13
V: TRBV7-9
DNA: TGTGCCAGCAGCCCACGGACCGACTACGAGCAGTACTTC
CDR3: CASSPRTDYEQYF

D: NA
J: TRBJ2-6
size: NA
length: 15
V: TRBV27
DNA: TGTGCCAGCAGTCCCGGGACCTCTGGGGCCAACGTCCTGACTTTC
CDR3: CASSPGTSGANVLTF